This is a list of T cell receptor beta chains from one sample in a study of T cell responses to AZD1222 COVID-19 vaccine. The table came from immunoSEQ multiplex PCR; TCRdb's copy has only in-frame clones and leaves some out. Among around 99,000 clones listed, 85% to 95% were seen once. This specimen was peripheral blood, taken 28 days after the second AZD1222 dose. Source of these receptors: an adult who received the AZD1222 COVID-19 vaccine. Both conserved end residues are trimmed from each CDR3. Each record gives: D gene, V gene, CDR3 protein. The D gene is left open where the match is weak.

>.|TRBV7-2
ASSQGGTGANVLT
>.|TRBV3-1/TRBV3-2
ASSPRGQTEAF
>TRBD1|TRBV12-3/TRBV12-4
ASSRQGVEQF
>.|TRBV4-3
ASSQSRHPPWKTQY
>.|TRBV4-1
ASSQDLIQPQH
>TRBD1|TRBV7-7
ASSIPGQGKETQY
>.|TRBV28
ASRGTVLSGNTIY
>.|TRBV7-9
ASSSTRTSAKNIQY
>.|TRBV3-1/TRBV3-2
ASTPGALGEKLF
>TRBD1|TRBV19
ASSKPGTGSGYT
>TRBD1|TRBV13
ASSMTGRTGELF
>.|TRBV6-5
ASSRQANYGYT
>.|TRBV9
ASSVSRIQGLLNEQF
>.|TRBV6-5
ASSYRGAGSRELF
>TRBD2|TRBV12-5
ASGFLERETRVGHSYEQY
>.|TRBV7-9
ASSLVVGGYT
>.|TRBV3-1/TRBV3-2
ASSQDPNYEQY
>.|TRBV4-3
ASSRGRRTLSNEQF
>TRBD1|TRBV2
ASSFYNRGPLSGNTIY
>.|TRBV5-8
ASSYRRSYEQY
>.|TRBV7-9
ASRMGEGYGYT
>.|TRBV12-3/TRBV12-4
ASSLGGAAF
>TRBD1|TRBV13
ASSLKGQGSYEQY
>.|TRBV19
ASTRQGWNTGELF
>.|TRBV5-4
ASSFDSPTEAF
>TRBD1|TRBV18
ASSPPTTGAEGYT
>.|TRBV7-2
ASSLVDNSPLH
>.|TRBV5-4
ASSSDETPNYGYT
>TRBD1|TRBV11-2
ASSLPGQGGDEQF
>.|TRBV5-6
ASSSGQSSYEQY
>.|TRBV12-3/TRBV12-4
ASSPSYEQY
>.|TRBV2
ASKRGVTNTEAF
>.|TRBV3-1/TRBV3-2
ASSQGLTNPTDTQY
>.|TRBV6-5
ASSYSRGDGRDTQY
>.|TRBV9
ASSPRTQRSTDTQY
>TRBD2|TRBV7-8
ASSRLAGAYEQY
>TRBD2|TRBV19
ACKAGGPGETQY
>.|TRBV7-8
ASSLGEFYEQY
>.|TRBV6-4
ASSTFGGPSTDTQY
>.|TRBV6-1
ASSEWGIPLNEQF
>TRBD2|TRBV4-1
ASSHFVTSGAGELF
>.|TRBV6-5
ASSTDIPYEQY
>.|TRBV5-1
ASSPVNTGELF
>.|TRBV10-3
ATSPASGYEQY
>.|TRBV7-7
ASSPTAYEQY
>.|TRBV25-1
ASSGPDGTEAF
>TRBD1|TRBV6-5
ASSTQGAGEKLF
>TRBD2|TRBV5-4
ASSAIHGGSTDTQY
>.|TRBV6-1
ASSENEYRDGTPLH
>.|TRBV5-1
ASSWALPQDSPLH
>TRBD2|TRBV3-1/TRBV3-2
ASSQEVTSGGIQF
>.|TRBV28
ASSLRQINEKLF
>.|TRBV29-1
SVEDLSYGYT
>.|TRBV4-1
ASSLGTLDSGNTIY